The sequence of this T cell receptor beta chain was determined in a study of blood T cells in healthy people across ages. This clonotype was counted between two and nine times. The CDR3 runs 14 residues. CDR1 SEHNR and CDR2 FQNEAQ come from the germline V gene (reference sequence). V was pared by 3 bases and J by 1 base, with 10 bases between. For the second PCR, which ran for about 6 to 11 cycles, a sample-barcoded 5' primer and a J-beta primer mix were used. In TCRdb, the 5' RACE reads were re-called with MiXCR into one record per CDR3 protein. The sample contains approximately 810,000 distinct CDR3 sequences, around 36% of which appear only once.

Sequencing was done on a sample of blood. The chain joins TRBV7-9 to TRBJ2-7; no clear D gene. This TCR was recovered from a man aged 18-30 years in good health. The CDR3 reads CASSLPARSYEQYF. CDR3 nucleotides: TGTGCCAGCAGCTTGCCGGCTAGGTCCTACGAGCAGTACTTC.